Each of the 13 T cell receptor beta chains below was sequenced from the same sample in a study of T cell repertoires in cytomegalovirus infection. TCRdb analysed the reads with MiXCR anew, one entry per CDR3 protein. The data hold 740,000 or so distinct CDR3 sequences, with about a third observed a single time. The sample taken for sequencing was PBMCs. These receptors were obtained from a human donor in good health (CMV status not recorded). Some clones in this sample may be carry-over from other donors' samples.

This chain joins TRBV5-6 and TRBJ1-5; D possibly corresponds to TRBD1 (6 bases). CDR1 is SGHDT and CDR2 is YYEEEE in the germline V gene. There are 16 residues in the CDR3. Trimming pared 0 bases from V and 5 bases from J, leaving 15 bases between. The CDR3 here is CASSLGTAFLHQPQHF. For the CDR3, the DNA is TGTGCCAGCAGCTTGGGGACAGCATTCCTCCATCAGCCCCAGCATTTT.

The chain joins TRBV5-5 to TRBJ2-1; 8 bases match TRBD2. V shed 4 bases and J 0 bases; nucleotides not matched to a gene: 3. CDR1 and CDR2 from the germline V gene are SGHKS and YYEKEE (reference sequence). The length of the CDR3 is 15 residues. The CDR3 region has the DNA TGTGCCAGCAGCCGGGAGGGGAGCTCCTACAATGAGCAGTTCTTC. Translating it yields CASSREGSSYNEQFF.

J is TRBJ1-6 and V is TRBV19; D perhaps matches TRBD1 (6 bases). The CDR3 has 15 amino acids. Trimming cost V 3 bases and J 10 bases, with 16 bases left between them. From germline, CDR1 is LNHDA and CDR2 SQIVND (reference sequence). CDR3 loop: CASSIQGQGWSPLHF. CDR3 DNA: TGTGCCAGTAGTATCCAGGGGCAGGGGTGGTCACCCCTCCACTTT.

In its sample, this clonotype was seen a few times. CDR3 sequence reads: CASSLSSGGSYEQYF. The CDR3 DNA reads as TGTGCCAGCAGCTTATCCAGCGGGGGGTCCTACGAGCAGTACTTC. The rearrangement uses TRBV7-2 and TRBJ2-7; 9 nucleotides match TRBD2. The CDR3 extends over 15 amino acids. Germline V gene sequence: CDR1 SGHTA, CDR2 FQGNSA. V shed 2 bases and J 1 base; nucleotides not matched to a gene: 3.

This clonotype was detected ten times or more. The rearrangement uses TRBV11-3 and TRBJ1-1; D remains unclear. Per germline, CDR1 SGHNT and CDR2 YENEEA. This CDR3 region has 15 residues. Trimming cost V 1 base and J 1 base, with 10 bases left between them. The CDR3 DNA is TGTGCCAGCAGCTTAGGTACCGGGGAGAACACTGAAGCTTTCTTT. Amino acid sequence: CASSLGTGENTEAFF.

This chain links TRBV7-2 with TRBJ2-2; 10 bases map to TRBD1. This CDR3 has 19 amino acids. Per germline, CDR1 SGHTA and CDR2 FQGNSA. Trimming at V came to 1 base and at J to 0 bases, leaving 8 bases not matched to a gene. CDR3 nucleotide sequence: TGTGCCAGCAGCTTAGTTAAGGCGGGACAGGGGTCGAACACCGGGGAGCTGTTTTTT. Protein product: CASSLVKAGQGSNTGELFF.

The genes are TRBV12-3 or TRBV12-4 and TRBJ1-1; D gene unclear. There are 12 residues in the CDR3. Between the trimmed V and J ends, which lost 3 bases and 4 bases, there was a span of 6 bases. The chain's CDR3 is CASSFYTTEAFF. The DNA for the CDR3 is TGTGCCAGCAGTTTCTACACCACTGAAGCTTTCTTT.

The chain links TRBV19 to TRBJ2-7; a possible D gene is TRBD1 (6 bases). CDR1 and CDR2 from the germline V gene are LNHDA and SQIVND (reference sequence). The CDR3 has 14 amino acids. V lost 1 base to trimming and J lost 2 bases, with 9 bases between them. The CDR3 DNA follows: TGTGCCAGTAGTATAGTTGGACAGACCTACGAGCAGTACTTC. Encoded protein: CASSIVGQTYEQYF.

V and J are TRBV2 and TRBJ2-1; TRBD2 agrees at 11 bases. Germline CDR1 and CDR2: SNHLY and FYNNEI. There are 16 residues in the CDR3. V was pared by 3 bases and J by 7 bases, with 8 bases of the junction left unmatched. The CDR3 region has the DNA TGTGCCAGCAGTGAGATTCGACTAGCGGGAACAAATGAGCAGTTCTTC. Its protein product is CASSEIRLAGTNEQFF.

A few counts support this clonotype. V and J are TRBV6-5 and TRBJ2-3; TRBD1 aligns across 9 bases. The CDR3 extends over 16 amino acids. J lost 4 bases, V lost 0 bases, and 5 bases had no gene match. CDR1 and CDR2 from the germline V gene are MNHEY and SVGAGI. As DNA, the CDR3 is TGTGCCAGCAGTTACTCGGACAGGGGCTTACCAGATACGCAGTATTTT. This codes for CASSYSDRGLPDTQYF.

The table lists this clonotype with a few counts. The chain couples TRBV28 to TRBJ2-1; 12 bases map to TRBD2. After removal of 3 bases from V and 10 bases from J, the junction contained 4 bases not matched to a gene. The length of the CDR3 is 14 residues. Germline V gene data show CDR1 as MDHEN and CDR2 as SYDVKM. CDR3 in amino acids: CASSFLAGGTEQFF. CDR3 bases: TGTGCCAGCAGTTTTCTAGCGGGAGGGACGGAGCAGTTCTTC.

The genes are TRBV20-1 and TRBJ2-1; TRBD2 aligns across 10 bases. The V gene's germline CDR1 is DFQATT and CDR2 SNEGSKA (reference sequence). Losses at the gene ends were 5 bases for V and 3 bases for J; bases not matched to a gene: 4. This CDR3 is built from 14 residues. The CDR3 here is CSASIAGGYNEQFF. Written as DNA, the CDR3 is TGCAGTGCTTCAATAGCGGGGGGCTACAATGAGCAGTTCTTC.

The chain couples TRBV19 to TRBJ1-5; TRBD1 aligns across 9 bases. V dropped 3 bases and J dropped 4; count of bases not matched to a gene: 7. CDR1 is LNHDA, CDR2 SQIVND, per germline (reference sequence). CDR3 length equals 16 residues. The CDR3 reads CASSMGDRGFNQPQHF. CDR3 nucleotide sequence: TGTGCCAGTAGTATGGGAGACAGGGGGTTTAATCAGCCCCAGCATTTT.